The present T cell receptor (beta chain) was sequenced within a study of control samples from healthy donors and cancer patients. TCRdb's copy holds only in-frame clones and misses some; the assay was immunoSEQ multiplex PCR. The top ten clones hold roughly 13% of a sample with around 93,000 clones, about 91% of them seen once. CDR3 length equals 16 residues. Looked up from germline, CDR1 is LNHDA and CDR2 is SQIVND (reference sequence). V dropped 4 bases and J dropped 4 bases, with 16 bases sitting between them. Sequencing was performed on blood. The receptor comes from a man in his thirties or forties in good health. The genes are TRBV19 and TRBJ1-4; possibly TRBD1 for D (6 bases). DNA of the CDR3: TGTGCCAGTAGTAACCTTGGGGGGGCTTATAATGAAAAACTGTTTTTT. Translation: CASSNLGGAYNEKLFF.